This T cell receptor beta chain was found in a study of T-cell memory formation after mild COVID-19. Overall study context: Largely, the TCR clusters proved donor specific.

TCRdb reanalysed the 5' RACE reads using MiXCR and keeps one entry per CDR3 protein. The sample lists fewer than 350,000 distinct CDR3 sequences, 14% occurring once. The CDR3 has 14 residues. Germline CDR1 DFQATT, CDR2 SNEGSKA (reference sequence). V was pared by 3 bases and J by 6 bases, with 15 bases between. This clonotype came up a few times. Its antigen remains unidentified. Findings and limits, study-wide: Memory from before infection featured some responding clones, which suggests cross-reactive memory joined. Contracting CD4+ clones sat mainly in CM and EM; CD8+ in EMRA. From day 15 to 85, contracting clones were balanced between CD4 and CD8, whereas later expanders leaned toward CD4+.

The source of this sequence is a man younger than 35 who had mild COVID-19 (a few samples of this study predate the infection). Cell type and time point are not known. The J gene is TRBJ2-1, the V gene TRBV20-1; possibly TRBD1 or TRBD2 for D (5 bases each). Sequenced sample: PBMCs or a T cell subset sorted from them (not recorded which). The CDR3 region is CSASRGAVGNEQFF. The CDR3 DNA reads TGCAGTGCTAGTCGAGGGGCGGTGGGCAATGAGCAGTTCTTC.